This TCR beta chain was found in a study of shared clonotypes between healthy human individuals. Authors' methods: In the immunoSEQ data, sequences were junction-only and lacked quality scores, so filtering differed. The method was immunoSEQ multiplex PCR; TCRdb's version includes in-frame clones alone and lacks a portion of them. That table furnishes V, J and clone size, whereas the DNA furnished D and trimming. The sample consists of 950,000 to 1,300,000 clones, about 77% of them appearing once. In germline, CDR1 is MDHEN, CDR2 SYDVKM. The CDR3 consists of 15 residues. V lost 2 bases to trimming and J lost 4 bases, with 14 bases between them.

The sequence came from a man aged 18 to 30 in good health. Sequenced material: memory CD4+ T cells sorted from blood. As for subset: CD45RA-negative fraction. The V gene is TRBV28, the J gene TRBJ1-2, with D maybe TRBD1 (5 bases). Here the CDR3 DNA reads TGTGCCAGCAGTTTACGTCGGGAGGGGCTCTATGGCTACACCTTC. Translated: CASSLRREGLYGYTF.